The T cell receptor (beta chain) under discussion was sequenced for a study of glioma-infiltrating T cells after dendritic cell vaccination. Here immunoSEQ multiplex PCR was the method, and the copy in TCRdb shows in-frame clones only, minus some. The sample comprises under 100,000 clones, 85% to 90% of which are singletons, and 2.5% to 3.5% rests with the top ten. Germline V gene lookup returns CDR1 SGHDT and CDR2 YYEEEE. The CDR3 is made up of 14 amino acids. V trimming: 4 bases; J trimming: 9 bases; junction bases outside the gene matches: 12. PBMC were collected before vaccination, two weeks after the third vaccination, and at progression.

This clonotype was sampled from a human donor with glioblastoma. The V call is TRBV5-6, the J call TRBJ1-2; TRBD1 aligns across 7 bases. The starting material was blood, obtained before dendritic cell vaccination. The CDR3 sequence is CASSMGQRGSSYTF. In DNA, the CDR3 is TGTGCCAGCAGCATGGGACAGCGGGGCTCAAGCTACACCTTC.